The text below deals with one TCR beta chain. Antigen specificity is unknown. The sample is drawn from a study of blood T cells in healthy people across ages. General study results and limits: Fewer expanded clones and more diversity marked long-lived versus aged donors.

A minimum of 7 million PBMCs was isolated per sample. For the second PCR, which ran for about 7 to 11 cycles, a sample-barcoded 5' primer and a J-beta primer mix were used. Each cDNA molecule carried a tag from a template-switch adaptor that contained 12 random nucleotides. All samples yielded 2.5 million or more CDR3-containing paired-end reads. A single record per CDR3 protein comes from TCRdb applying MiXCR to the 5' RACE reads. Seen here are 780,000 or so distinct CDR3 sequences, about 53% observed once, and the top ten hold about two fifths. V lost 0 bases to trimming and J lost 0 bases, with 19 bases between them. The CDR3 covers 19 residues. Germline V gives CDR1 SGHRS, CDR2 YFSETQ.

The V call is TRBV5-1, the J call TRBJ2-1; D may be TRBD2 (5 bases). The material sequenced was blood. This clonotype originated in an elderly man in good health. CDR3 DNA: TGCGCCAGCAGCTTGGCCCGGTCGGGCGGGCCCAGCTCCTACAATGAGCAGTTCTTC. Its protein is CASSLARSGGPSSYNEQFF.